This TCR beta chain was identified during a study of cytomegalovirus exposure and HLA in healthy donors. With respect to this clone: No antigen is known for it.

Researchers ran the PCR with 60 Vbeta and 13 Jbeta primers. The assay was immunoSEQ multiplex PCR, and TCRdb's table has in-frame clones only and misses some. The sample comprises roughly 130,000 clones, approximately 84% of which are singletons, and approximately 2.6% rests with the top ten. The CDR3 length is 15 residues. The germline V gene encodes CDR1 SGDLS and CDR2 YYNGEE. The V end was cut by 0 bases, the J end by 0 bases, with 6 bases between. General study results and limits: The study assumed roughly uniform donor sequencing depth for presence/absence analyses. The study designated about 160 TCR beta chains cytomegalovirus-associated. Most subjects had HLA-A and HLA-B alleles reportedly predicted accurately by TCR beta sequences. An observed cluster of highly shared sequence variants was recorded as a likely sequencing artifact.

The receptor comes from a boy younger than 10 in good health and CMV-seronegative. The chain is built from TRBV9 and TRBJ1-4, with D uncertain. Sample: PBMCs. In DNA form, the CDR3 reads TGTGCCAGCAGCGTAGGCAGTACAACTAATGAAAAACTGTTTTTT. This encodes CASSVGSTTNEKLFF.